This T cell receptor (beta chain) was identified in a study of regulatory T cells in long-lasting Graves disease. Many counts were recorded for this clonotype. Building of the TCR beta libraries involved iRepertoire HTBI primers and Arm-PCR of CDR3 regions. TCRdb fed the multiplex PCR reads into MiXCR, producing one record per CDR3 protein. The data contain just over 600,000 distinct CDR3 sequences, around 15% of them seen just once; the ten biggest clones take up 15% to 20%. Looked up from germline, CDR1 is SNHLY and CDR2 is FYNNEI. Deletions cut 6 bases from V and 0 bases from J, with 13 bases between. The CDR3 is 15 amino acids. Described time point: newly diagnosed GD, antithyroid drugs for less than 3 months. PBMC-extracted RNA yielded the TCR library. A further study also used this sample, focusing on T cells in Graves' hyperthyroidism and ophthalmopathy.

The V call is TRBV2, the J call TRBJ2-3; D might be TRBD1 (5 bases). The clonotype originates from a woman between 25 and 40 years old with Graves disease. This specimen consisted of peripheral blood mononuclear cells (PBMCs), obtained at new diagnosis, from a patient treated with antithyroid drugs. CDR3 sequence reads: CASSRDRSSTDTQYF. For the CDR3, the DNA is TGTGCCAGCAGCCGAGACAGATCTAGCACAGATACGCAGTATTTT.